What follows describes a single T cell receptor beta chain. Its matching antigen is unknown. Using a J-beta primer mix together with a sample-barcoded 5' primer, a second PCR was run for about 7 to 12 cycles. Each cDNA molecule was tagged by a template-switch adaptor that had 12 random nucleotides. TCRdb independently ran MiXCR on the 5' RACE reads; one entry per CDR3 protein. The sample gives 850,000 to 1,000,000 distinct CDR3 sequences, 51% of which show up once; 20% to 25% is in the top ten. Trimming took off 5 bases at V and 6 bases at J, with 16 bases between the two ends. In germline, CDR1 is MDHEN, CDR2 SYDVKM. The CDR3 totals 14 residues. This entry comes from a study of blood T cells in healthy people across ages. General study findings and limits: Donor CMV infection status was unknown, possibly confounding age-related changes in expanded clonotypes. Whereas aged donors had fewer naive CD4+ cells, long-lived donors had more of them and higher diversity.

Sequenced sample: blood. The chain carries TRBV28 and TRBJ1-2; perhaps TRBD1 as D (6 bases). This receptor was taken from a woman in her sixties or seventies in good health. The CDR3 sequence is CASSPQGPPHGYTF. The CDR3, as DNA: TGTGCCAGCAGTCCTCAGGGGCCCCCTCATGGCTACACCTTC.